These 20 T cell receptor beta chains were all obtained from the same sample, sequenced in a study of cytomegalovirus exposure and HLA in healthy donors. With 60 Vbeta and 13 Jbeta primers, the PCR was carried out. Profiling relied on immunoSEQ multiplex PCR, and the TCRdb table lists in-frame clones only, not all of them. Found here are under 200,000 clones, more than 75% of them singletons; the top ten hold about 2.6%. Sequencing input: PBMCs. Source of these receptors: a woman between 45 and 60 years old in good health and CMV-seropositive.

The CDR3 loop reads CASSVAPAGTYEQYF. The DNA of the CDR3 is TGTGCCAGCAGCGTAGCTCCGGCGGGCACCTACGAGCAGTACTTC. The V gene is TRBV9, the J gene TRBJ2-7; maybe TRBD2 (5 bases). The length of the CDR3 is 15 residues. Trimming removed 0 bases from V and 2 bases from J, with 12 bases in between. The V gene's germline CDR1 is SGDLS and CDR2 YYNGEE. The full variable domain, in which reference TRBV9 and TRBJ2-7 provide the parts outside the CDR3, is DSGVTQTPKHLITATGQRVTLRCSPRSGDLSVYWYQQSLDQGLQFLIQYYNGEERAKGNILERFSAQQFPDLHSELNLSSLELGDSALYFCASSVAPAGTYEQYFGPGTRLTVT.

The V and J genes are TRBV6-5 and TRBJ1-1; 11 positions match TRBD1. Germline CDR1 MNHEY, CDR2 SVGAGI. V trimming: 6 bases; J trimming: 11 bases; junction bases outside the gene matches: 8. The length of the CDR3 is 13 residues. The CDR3 loop is CASSLAGTGGAFF. CDR3 DNA sequence: TGTGCCAGCAGCCTAGCAGGGACAGGGGGTGCTTTCTTT.

This chain uses TRBV30 with TRBJ2-3, with 11 bases lining up with TRBD2. The CDR3 sequence is 14 residues long. J lost 8 bases, V lost 0 bases, and 4 bases had no gene match. Per germline, CDR1 GTSNPN and CDR2 SVGIG (reference sequence). The CDR3 protein is CAWSVPLAGGTQYF. For the CDR3, the DNA is TGTGCCTGGAGTGTACCTCTAGCGGGGGGTACGCAGTATTTT.

The rearrangement joins TRBV6-5 to TRBJ2-1; 10 bases agree with TRBD2. Germline V gene sequence: CDR1 MNHEY, CDR2 SVGAGI. This CDR3 is built from 15 residues. J was trimmed by 7 bases and V by 4 bases; bases with no gene match: 7. CDR3 sequence: CASSLRWGLANEQFF. CDR3 DNA: TGTGCCAGCAGTTTGCGATGGGGACTAGCGAATGAGCAGTTCTTC.

The genes are TRBV27 and TRBJ2-7, with D maybe TRBD2 (5 bases). Germline CDR1 and CDR2: MNHEY and SMNVEV (reference sequence). V lost 4 bases and J 0 bases, leaving 10 bases between the germline ends. The length of the CDR3 is 14 residues. CDR3 loop: CASSSDWSSYEQYF. For the CDR3, the DNA is TGTGCCAGCAGTTCGGACTGGAGCTCCTACGAGCAGTACTTC.

V is TRBV11-3 and J is TRBJ1-6; D unresolved. CDR3 length: 14 residues. Trimming removed 3 bases at V and 4 bases at J, with 7 bases between. Germline CDR1 is SGHNT and CDR2 is YENEEA. The CDR3 reads CASSLTQYNSPLHF. The CDR3, as DNA: TGTGCCAGCAGCTTGACACAATATAATTCACCCCTCCACTTT.

V usage is TRBV30 and J usage is TRBJ2-5, with 9 bases identical to TRBD1. J was trimmed by 3 bases and V by 1 base; bases with no gene match: 6. The CDR3 has 15 amino acids. Germline V gene data show CDR1 as GTSNPN and CDR2 as SVGIG (reference sequence). CDR3 sequence (DNA): TGTGCCTGGAGTGGAAAGGACAGGGGTAAAGAGACCCAGTACTTC. Its translation is CAWSGKDRGKETQYF.

A single count supports this clone. This sequence joins TRBV6-5 and TRBJ2-5, with TRBD2 as a possible D gene (5 bases). The CDR3 covers 11 residues. V was pared by 8 bases and J by 5 bases, with 9 bases between. Germline assignment: CDR1 MNHEY and CDR2 SVGAGI. The CDR3 reads CASGRGETQYF. As DNA, the CDR3 is TGTGCCAGCGGGAGAGGGGAGACCCAGTACTTC.

Only a few counts were recorded for this clone. This rearrangement joins TRBV6-5 to TRBJ1-1; D ambiguous. Trimming took off 0 bases at V and 1 base at J, with 3 bases between the two ends. This CDR3 has 13 residues. Germline values: CDR1 MNHEY, CDR2 SVGAGI. CDR3 residues: CASSYSANTEAFF. In DNA, the CDR3 is TGTGCCAGCAGTTACTCGGCGAACACTGAAGCTTTCTTT.

The chain is built from TRBV11-3 and TRBJ2-1, with 8 bases lining up with TRBD1. The CDR3 is 15 residues long. CDR1 SGHNT and CDR2 YENEEA come from the germline V gene. Unmatched junction bases numbered 10, after V lost 5 bases and J lost 7 bases. The CDR3 DNA is TGTGCCAGCAGCCCTGACAGGGGAATTACGAATGAGCAGTTCTTC. Protein product: CASSPDRGITNEQFF.

V gene TRBV11-2 combines with J gene TRBJ2-3; 8 bases match TRBD2. Germline V gene sequence: CDR1 SGHAT, CDR2 FQNNGV. The CDR3 has 13 residues. V shed 7 bases and J 8 bases; nucleotides not matched to a gene: 8. The CDR3 coding sequence is TGTGCCAGCAACCTCGGGCGGGGGGCTACGCAGTATTTT. Translated: CASNLGRGATQYF. Drawing the rest from reference TRBV11-2 and TRBJ2-3, the complete variable domain is EAGVAQSPRYKIIEKRQSVAFWCNPISGHATLYWYQQILGQGPKLLIQFQNNGVVDDSQLPKDRFSAERLKGVDSTLKIQPAKLEDSAVYLCASNLGRGATQYFGPGTRLTVL.

The chain joins TRBV5-1 to TRBJ2-7; the match to TRBD1 covers 8 bases. The V segment lost 2 bases and the J segment 4 bases; nucleotides outside the gene matches: 5. The CDR3 is 14 amino acids. The germline CDR1 and CDR2 sequences are SGHRS and YFSETQ. The CDR3: CASSFGDRGYEQYF. The CDR3 DNA reads TGCGCCAGCAGCTTCGGTGACAGGGGATACGAGCAGTACTTC.

The chain combines TRBV19 with TRBJ2-2; TRBD2 aligns across 11 bases. This CDR3 has 16 residues. After removal of 6 bases from V and 0 bases from J, the junction contained 3 bases not matched to a gene. CDR1 and CDR2 from the germline V gene are LNHDA and SQIVND (reference sequence). The CDR3 region is CASSRSGGANTGELFF. The CDR3 region has the DNA TGTGCCAGTAGCCGTAGCGGGGGGGCGAACACCGGGGAGCTGTTTTTT.

The chain links TRBV28 to TRBJ2-2, with 9 bases lining up with TRBD2. J lost 4 bases, V lost 3 bases, and 3 bases had no gene match. The CDR3 is 15 residues long. Germline CDR1 is MDHEN and CDR2 is SYDVKM. The CDR3 reads CASSLGLAATGELFF. The CDR3 bases are TGTGCCAGCAGTTTGGGACTAGCCGCCACCGGGGAGCTGTTTTTT.

The V gene is TRBV5-6, the J gene TRBJ2-5; 8 nucleotides match TRBD2. The V and J ends lost 0 bases and 1 base, in that order; junction bases with no gene match: 5. The CDR3 is 16 amino acids. The germline CDR1 and CDR2 sequences are SGHDT and YYEEEE. The CDR3 region is CASSLVSGEIQETQYF. The CDR3 region has the DNA TGTGCCAGCAGCTTGGTTAGCGGGGAAATCCAAGAGACCCAGTACTTC.

The chain carries TRBV7-2 and TRBJ1-6, with TRBD1 matching 11 bases. There are 16 residues in the CDR3. The V gene end was trimmed by 5 bases and the J gene end by 9 bases; junction bases not matched to a gene: 9. Germline values: CDR1 SGHTA, CDR2 FQGNSA. Here the CDR3 DNA reads TGTGCCAGCAGCCCCCGATGGGGGACAGGGGGTTCACCCCTCCACTTT. Residues: CASSPRWGTGGSPLHF.

The chain employs TRBV5-4 and TRBJ2-1; D not certain. CDR1 and CDR2 from the germline V gene are SGHNT and YYREEE (reference sequence). The CDR3 is 11 amino acids. Trimming stripped 4 bases from V and 9 bases from J, with 8 bases between. CDR3 in amino acids: CASSREVEQFF. In nucleotides, the CDR3 is TGTGCCAGCAGCCGTGAGGTTGAGCAGTTCTTC.

The rearrangement joins TRBV5-1 to TRBJ1-2; 10 bases are a match to TRBD1. The germline gives CDR1 SGHRS, CDR2 YFSETQ. The CDR3 runs to 15 residues. Trimming removed 0 bases from V and 5 bases from J; junction bases left unmatched: 4. The CDR3 sequence: CASSLGQGAGYGYTF. DNA of the CDR3: TGCGCCAGCAGCTTGGGACAGGGGGCCGGGTATGGCTACACCTTC. The whole variable domain, filled in from reference TRBV5-1 and TRBJ1-2, reads KAGVTQTPRYLIKTRGQQVTLSCSPISGHRSVSWYQQTPGQGLQFLFEYFSETQRNKGNFPGRFSGRQFSNSRSEMNVSTLELGDSALYLCASSLGQGAGYGYTFGSGTRLTVV.

The V call is TRBV4-1, the J call TRBJ1-1; D is uncertain. This CDR3 spans 16 amino acids. The V gene's germline CDR1 is MGHRA and CDR2 YSYEKL. The V end was cut by 2 bases, the J end by 1 base, with 14 bases between. CDR3 region: CASSQYDTRTNTEAFF. The CDR3, as DNA: TGCGCCAGCAGCCAATACGATACTAGGACGAACACTGAAGCTTTCTTT.

This rearrangement joins TRBV5-1 to TRBJ2-5; TRBD2 matches 7 bases. The DNA end is a closer match to TRBJ2-7, so the J assignment may be wrong. This CDR3 is built from 15 residues. From germline, CDR1 is SGHRS and CDR2 YFSETQ. CDR3 sequence (DNA): TGCGCCAGCAGCTTGGTTCCGGGGGGCTCCTACGAGCAGTACTTC. This gives the protein CASSLVPGGSYEQYF.